Sequencing of this TCR beta chain was carried out in a study of blood T cell repertoires in COVID-19. The method was immunoSEQ multiplex PCR; TCRdb's version includes in-frame clones alone and lacks a portion of them. This table has under 250,000 clones, around four fifths appearing once. With 5 bases removed from V and 0 bases from J, the gap between germline ends came to 20 bases. This CDR3 is 17 amino acids long. Germline V gene lookup returns CDR1 SGHNT and CDR2 YYREEE (reference sequence). This TCR came from an older woman with active or convalescent COVID-19. What was sequenced was peripheral blood. V is TRBV5-4 and J is TRBJ1-1, with a weak D call TRBD1 (6 bases). The CDR3 DNA reads as TGTGCCAGCAGAGGGGAGGGGGGAATGAGGATGAACACTGAAGCTTTCTTT. Encoded protein: CASRGEGGMRMNTEAFF.